This T cell receptor beta chain was profiled in a study of blood T cell repertoires in COVID-19. This CDR3 is built from 16 residues. V trimming: 3 bases; J trimming: 0 bases; junction bases outside the gene matches: 7. Germline-derived CDR1 and CDR2 are SGHAT and FQNNGV. Sequencing used immunoSEQ multiplex PCR; TCRdb keeps in-frame clones, though not all of them. Of roughly 240,000 clones listed, 65% to 90% are singletons. Cohort assignment relied on participant-reported clinical history. The sample consisted of PBMCs or T cells enriched from blood (not recorded which). The sequence was obtained from a woman between 50 and 59 years old with acute COVID-19. The V call is TRBV11-2, the J call TRBJ2-7, with 8 bases that match TRBD2. This chain's CDR3 is CASSLWCGGHSYEQYF. For the CDR3, the DNA is TGTGCCAGCAGCTTGTGGTGCGGGGGGCACTCCTACGAGCAGTACTTC.